A single sample is the source of the 26 T cell receptor beta chains below, sequenced in a study of cytomegalovirus exposure and HLA in healthy donors. This PCR relied on a set of 60 Vbeta primers and 13 Jbeta primers. Method: immunoSEQ multiplex PCR; TCRdb's copy keeps in-frame clones and lacks some. The data show 75,000 to 90,000 clones, over 75% seen once. Sequenced sample: PBMCs. Source of these receptors: a man aged 45-60 years in good health and CMV-seronegative.

The CDR3 DNA is TGTGCCAGCAGTACTCCACAGGGTACCGGAAACACCATATATTTT. Protein product: CASSTPQGTGNTIYF. The J gene is TRBJ1-3, the V gene TRBV6-5, with D maybe TRBD1 (6 bases). The CDR3 covers 15 residues. Per the germline V gene, CDR1 is MNHEY and CDR2 is SVGAGI. V shed 5 bases and J shed 4 bases, with 15 bases lying between them.

The rearrangement joins TRBV28 to TRBJ1-1; TRBD1 matches at 12 bases. CDR1 and CDR2 from the germline V gene are MDHEN and SYDVKM. The ends lost 5 bases at V and 7 bases at J; junction bases unmatched: 8. CDR3 length equals 15 residues. The CDR3 spells CASSHPGTGGFEAFF. The CDR3 DNA reads TGTGCCAGCAGTCACCCCGGGACAGGGGGCTTTGAAGCTTTCTTT. The full variable domain, in which reference TRBV28 and TRBJ1-1 provide the parts outside the CDR3, is DVKVTQSSRYLVKRTGEKVFLECVQDMDHENMFWYRQDPGLGLRLIYFSYDVKMKEKGDIPEGYSVSREKKERFSLILESASTNQTSMYLCASSHPGTGGFEAFFGQGTRLTVV.

This clone appeared a few times. The rearrangement joins TRBV6-1 to TRBJ2-7; a weak D match, TRBD2 (7 bases). CDR1 is MNHNS, CDR2 SASEGT, per germline. The CDR3 sequence is 13 residues long. Trimming took 5 bases from V and 6 from J, leaving 14 bases between them. The DNA for the CDR3 is TGTGCCAGCAGTAAGGGGGGGCCGTCCGAGCAGTACTTC. This gives the protein CASSKGGPSEQYF.

The genes are TRBV7-8 and TRBJ1-5; D gene ambiguous. CDR3 length: 14 residues. V lost 3 bases and J lost 0, with 6 bases in between. From germline, CDR1 is SGHVS and CDR2 FQNEAQ. The DNA of the CDR3 is TGTGCCAGCAGCTTTAGTCTTAGCAATCAGCCCCAGCATTTT. Its translation is CASSFSLSNQPQHF. Variable domain in full (rest from reference TRBV7-8 and TRBJ1-5): GAGVSQSPRYKVAKRGQDVALRCDPISGHVSLFWYQQALGQGPEFLTYFQNEAQLDKSGLPSDRFFAERPEGSVSTLKIQRTQQEDSAVYLCASSFSLSNQPQHFGDGTRLSIL.

This clone was detected only once. The genes are TRBV6-6 and TRBJ2-7, with TRBD2 matching 7 bases. Unmatched junction bases numbered 11, after V lost 6 bases and J lost 3 bases. The CDR3 extends over 15 amino acids. Germline values: CDR1 MNHNY, CDR2 SVGAGI (reference sequence). As DNA, the CDR3 is TGTGCCAGCAGCGAGGCCCCGGGCGGGGGCTACGAGCAGTACTTC. The encoded protein is CASSEAPGGGYEQYF.

The CDR3 bases are TGTGCCTGGAGTTCGAAAGGGGTAGGATCACCCCTCCACTTT. Its protein is CAWSSKGVGSPLHF. The chain couples TRBV30 to TRBJ1-6; a possible D gene is TRBD1 (5 bases). The germline V gene has CDR1 GTSNPN and CDR2 SVGIG (reference sequence). V was cut by 2 bases and J by 10 bases, with 15 bases left in between. CDR3 length: 14 residues.

The table lists this clone with a few counts. The V call is TRBV5-4, the J call TRBJ2-6; 8 positions match TRBD1. This CDR3 has 15 residues. V dropped 3 bases and J dropped 2; count of bases not matched to a gene: 1. CDR1 SGHNT and CDR2 YYREEE come from the germline V gene (reference sequence). CDR3 region: CASSWGQAGANVLTF. In DNA, the CDR3 is TGTGCCAGCAGCTGGGGACAGGCTGGGGCCAACGTCCTGACTTTC.

This rearrangement joins TRBV30 to TRBJ2-2; 8 bases map to TRBD2. The CDR3 runs to 15 residues. Germline V gene sequence: CDR1 GTSNPN, CDR2 SVGIG (reference sequence). V lost 2 bases, J lost 1 base, and 3 bases stayed unmatched. DNA of the CDR3: TGTGCCTGGAGTTCCCTAGCGGGGAACACCGGGGAGCTGTTTTTT. Its translation: CAWSSLAGNTGELFF.

This clone showed up just a few times. V is TRBV27 and J is TRBJ2-7; maybe TRBD2 (7 bases). Germline assignment: CDR1 MNHEY and CDR2 SMNVEV (reference sequence). This CDR3 is built from 16 residues. V lost 0 bases and J lost 4, with 16 bases in between. The CDR3 DNA follows: TGTGCCAGCAGTTTATCGATGACGGGGGGCACGTACGAGCAGTACTTC. Protein sequence: CASSLSMTGGTYEQYF.

The chain combines TRBV21-1 with TRBJ2-7; the table's TRBD1 call for D was not verified on the DNA. TRBV21-1 is given as a pseudogene. CDR3 length equals 13 residues. CDR3 bases: TGTGCCATTCCGGGACAGGAGTCCTACGAGCAGTACTTC. Translating it yields CAIPGQESYEQYF.

The gene calls are TRBV28 and TRBJ2-7; tentative D call: TRBD1 (6 bases). The CDR3 is made up of 15 amino acids. Between the trimmed V and J ends, which lost 3 bases and 2 bases, there was a span of 14 bases. Germline V lookup: CDR1 MDHEN, CDR2 SYDVKM. CDR3 residues: CASSFPGQVTYEQYF. For the CDR3, the DNA is TGTGCCAGCAGTTTTCCGGGACAAGTGACCTACGAGCAGTACTTC.

This chain joins TRBV6-6 and TRBJ1-1; D is ambiguous. This CDR3 comprises 15 residues. V was cut by 0 bases and J by 0 bases, with 8 bases left in between. The V gene's germline CDR1 is MNHNY and CDR2 SVGAGI (reference sequence). CDR3 amino acids: CASSYSRGVNTEAFF. As DNA, the CDR3 is TGTGCCAGCAGTTACTCTCGAGGCGTGAACACTGAAGCTTTCTTT.

This sequence joins TRBV5-4 and TRBJ1-2, with TRBD1 as a possible D gene (6 bases). The CDR3 totals 12 residues. Deletions cut 1 base from V and 7 bases from J, with 8 bases between. CDR1 SGHNT and CDR2 YYREEE come from the germline V gene (reference sequence). The DNA for the CDR3 is TGTGCCAGCAGCTTGTACAGGGCTGGCTACACCTTC. Amino acids: CASSLYRAGYTF. Full variable domain (rest looked up from reference TRBV5-4 and TRBJ1-2): ETGVTQSPTHLIKTRGQQVTLRCSSQSGHNTVSWYQQALGQGPQFIFQYYREEENGRGNFPPRFSGLQFPNYSSELNVNALELDDSALYLCASSLYRAGYTFGSGTRLTVV.

This clone has just one count. The rearrangement links TRBV6-6 to TRBJ1-2, with D perhaps matching TRBD1 (5 bases). Germline CDR1 MNHNY, CDR2 SVGAGI (reference sequence). Trimming removed 2 bases from V and 6 bases from J, with 7 bases in between. There are 12 residues in the CDR3. CDR3 nucleotide sequence: TGTGCCAGCAGTTACCGGACAAATGGCTACACCTTC. It yields the protein CASSYRTNGYTF.

The chain links TRBV19 to TRBJ2-7; no reliable D call. Trimming pared 3 bases from V and 2 bases from J, leaving 11 bases between. Germline CDR1 reads LNHDA; CDR2 reads SQIVND (reference sequence). The CDR3 spans 14 residues. CDR3 protein: CASSMAGSPYEQYF. The DNA of the CDR3 is TGTGCCAGTAGTATGGCCGGGTCCCCCTACGAGCAGTACTTC.

This chain uses TRBV7-9 with TRBJ2-7, with D unresolved. Germline loops: CDR1 SEHNR, CDR2 FQNEAQ (reference sequence). The CDR3 is made up of 12 amino acids. V was trimmed by 5 bases and J by 8 bases, leaving 13 bases between them. The CDR3 sequence: CASSPSSGKQYF. The CDR3 DNA reads TGTGCCAGCAGCCCTAGTTCCGGCAAGCAGTACTTC.

This chain connects TRBV6-6 to TRBJ2-7; 9 bases fit TRBD2. This CDR3 spans 16 amino acids. The ends lost 2 bases at V and 4 bases at J; junction bases unmatched: 9. Germline lookup yields CDR1 MNHNY and CDR2 SVGAGI (reference sequence). CDR3 bases: TGTGCCAGCAGTTACGGGGCGGGGGGGGGTGAGTACGAGCAGTACTTC. This sequence encodes CASSYGAGGGEYEQYF.

The chain carries TRBV7-8 and TRBJ2-2; 7 bases agree with TRBD2. CDR3 length: 16 residues. J was trimmed by 2 bases and V by 5 bases; bases with no gene match: 8. Looked up from germline, CDR1 is SGHVS and CDR2 is FQNEAQ. This CDR3 reads CASSPTAGRNTGELFF. The CDR3 nucleotides are TGTGCCAGCAGCCCAACAGCGGGGCGCAACACCGGGGAGCTGTTTTTT.

The chain carries TRBV5-1 and TRBJ2-6, with 8 positions matching TRBD1. CDR3 size: 19 residues. The V gene end was trimmed by 7 bases and the J gene end by 0 bases; junction bases not matched to a gene: 15. The germline V gene has CDR1 SGHRS and CDR2 YFSETQ. The CDR3 region is CASAPGTGPPSSGANVLTF. For the CDR3, the DNA is TGCGCCAGCGCGCCCGGGACAGGTCCTCCGAGCTCTGGGGCCAACGTCCTGACTTTC. Drawing the rest from reference TRBV5-1 and TRBJ2-6, the complete variable domain is KAGVTQTPRYLIKTRGQQVTLSCSPISGHRSVSWYQQTPGQGLQFLFEYFSETQRNKGNFPGRFSGRQFSNSRSEMNVSTLELGDSALYLCASAPGTGPPSSGANVLTFGAGSRLTVL.

This chain uses TRBV19 with TRBJ2-1; 9 bases agree with TRBD1. V shed 5 bases and J 6 bases; nucleotides not matched to a gene: 8. Germline V gives CDR1 LNHDA, CDR2 SQIVND (reference sequence). CDR3 length: 15 residues. For the CDR3, the DNA is TGTGCCAGTAGTGTCCCCGGGACAGGGTTCAATGAGCAGTTCTTC. Encoded protein: CASSVPGTGFNEQFF.

The chain employs TRBV6-5 and TRBJ1-2; 8 bases align to TRBD1. This CDR3 is built from 13 residues. Germline values: CDR1 MNHEY, CDR2 SVGAGI. The V gene end was trimmed by 5 bases and the J gene end by 7 bases; junction bases not matched to a gene: 6. The CDR3: CASSRDRTAGYTF. CDR3 nucleotides: TGTGCCAGCAGTCGGGACAGGACGGCTGGCTACACCTTC.

The chain employs TRBV19 and TRBJ1-5, with 11 nucleotides matching TRBD1. This CDR3 spans 13 amino acids. CDR1 and CDR2 from the germline V gene are LNHDA and SQIVND (reference sequence). V lost 7 bases to trimming and J lost 7 bases; unmatched junction nucleotides: 3. The CDR3 coding sequence is TGTGCCAGTACGGACAGGGGGCAGCAGCCCCAGCATTTT. The encoded protein is CASTDRGQQPQHF.

This sequence joins TRBV19 and TRBJ1-6; 7 bases fit TRBD1. The V gene's germline CDR1 is LNHDA and CDR2 SQIVND (reference sequence). V was clipped by 4 bases and J by 7 bases; unmatched bases: 4. This CDR3 comprises 14 residues. The CDR3 DNA reads TGTGCCAGTAGTAGCGGGACAGAGAATTCACCCCTCCACTTT. Protein sequence: CASSSGTENSPLHF.

V gene TRBV6-5 combines with J gene TRBJ1-2; D might be TRBD1 (5 bases). The CDR3 has 12 amino acids. The germline gives CDR1 MNHEY, CDR2 SVGAGI. Trimming took 0 bases from V and 7 from J, leaving 6 bases between them. CDR3 DNA: TGTGCCAGCAGTTACTCGGGGCTTGGCTACACCTTC. The encoded protein is CASSYSGLGYTF.

V is TRBV27 and J is TRBJ2-5; 8 bases map to TRBD2. V gave up 2 bases and J gave up 5 bases; unmatched junction bases: 7. The germline gives CDR1 MNHEY, CDR2 SMNVEV (reference sequence). The CDR3 has 15 amino acids. CDR3 coding DNA: TGTGCCAGCAGTTTAGGAGGGACTAGTAGTGAGACCCAGTACTTC. Translated: CASSLGGTSSETQYF.

In this sample, this clone turned up a few times. The rearrangement uses TRBV20-1 and TRBJ2-7; no definite D call. Trimming shortened V by 4 bases and J by 3 bases, and 7 bases separated the two germline ends. Germline V CDR1 and CDR2: DFQATT, SNEGSKA (reference sequence). The CDR3 is made up of 11 amino acids. This chain's CDR3 is CSAKQDYEQYF. CDR3 bases: TGCAGTGCTAAGCAAGACTACGAGCAGTACTTC.